The rows below give T cell receptor beta chains drawn from one sample of a study of OX40 agonist ivuxolimab in advanced cancers. TCRdb's table, derived via immunoSEQ multiplex PCR, lists solely in-frame clones and lacks some. This table holds approximately 40,000 clones, approximately 90% found once. The starting material was CD4+ or CD8+ T cells sorted from blood, obtained in a trial of the OX40 agonist ivuxolimab. The receptor source for this set is an adult with an advanced solid tumor such as melanoma, head and neck, liver or kidney cancer. CDR3s include the opening cysteine and the closing phenylalanine or tryptophan. The D gene is left open where the match is weak. Not every row has a clone size; where given, it reads once, few, many or a size class.

V gene: TRBV4-1
D gene: TRBD1
clone size: NA
J gene: TRBJ1-4
CDR3 protein: CASKPGQGATNEKLFF
CDR3 DNA: TGCGCCAGTAAACCGGGACAGGGGGCAACTAATGAAAAACTGTTTTTT

V gene: TRBV6-5
D gene: NA
clone size: NA
J gene: TRBJ1-2
CDR3 protein: CASSYSVGSDYGYTF
CDR3 DNA: TGTGCCAGCAGTTACTCGGTAGGGTCTGACTATGGCTACACCTTC

V gene: TRBV27
D gene: TRBD2
clone size: NA
J gene: TRBJ2-7
CDR3 protein: CACRGGLAEREQYF
CDR3 DNA: TGTGCCTGTCGGGGTGGGCTAGCGGAACGCGAGCAGTACTTC

V gene: TRBV18
D gene: TRBD2
clone size: NA
J gene: TRBJ2-1
CDR3 protein: CASSPGRAGEQFF
CDR3 DNA: TGTGCCAGCTCACCAGGGAGGGCGGGTGAGCAGTTCTTC

V gene: TRBV27
D gene: NA
clone size: NA
J gene: TRBJ1-5
CDR3 protein: CASSLLGNQPQHF
CDR3 DNA: TGTGCCAGCAGTTTGCTGGGAAATCAGCCCCAGCATTTT

V gene: TRBV19
D gene: TRBD2
clone size: NA
J gene: TRBJ2-3
CDR3 protein: CASSIRGGGTDTQYF
CDR3 DNA: TGTGCCAGTAGTATTCGCGGGGGGGGCACAGATACGCAGTATTTT

V gene: TRBV30
D gene: TRBD2
clone size: NA
J gene: TRBJ2-1
CDR3 protein: CASERGGNEQFF
CDR3 DNA: TGTGCCTCAGAGCGGGGTGGCAATGAGCAGTTCTTC

V gene: TRBV28
D gene: NA
clone size: NA
J gene: TRBJ2-1
CDR3 protein: CASSRPGTGREQFF
CDR3 DNA: TGTGCCAGCAGCCGACCCGGGACGGGACGGGAGCAGTTCTTC

V gene: TRBV9
D gene: NA
clone size: NA
J gene: TRBJ2-2
CDR3 protein: CASSVFGTNTGELFF
CDR3 DNA: TGTGCCAGCAGCGTATTCGGGACGAACACCGGGGAGCTGTTTTTT

V gene: TRBV5-6
D gene: TRBD1
clone size: NA
J gene: TRBJ1-4
CDR3 protein: CASSPNIDRGTNEKLFF
CDR3 DNA: TGTGCCAGCAGCCCGAACATTGACAGGGGGACTAATGAAAAACTGTTTTTT

V gene: TRBV11-2
D gene: NA
clone size: NA
J gene: TRBJ1-5
CDR3 protein: CASSAGTLTNQPQHF
CDR3 DNA: TGTGCCAGCAGCGCCGGGACACTTACCAATCAGCCCCAGCATTTT

V gene: TRBV28
D gene: TRBD1
clone size: NA
J gene: TRBJ1-4
CDR3 protein: CASSLAGTGGEKLFF
CDR3 DNA: TGTGCCAGCAGTTTGGCCGGGACAGGTGGTGAAAAACTGTTTTTT

V gene: TRBV11-2
D gene: NA
clone size: NA
J gene: TRBJ2-1
CDR3 protein: CASSFGSAGNEQFF
CDR3 DNA: TGTGCCAGCAGCTTTGGGAGCGCTGGCAATGAGCAGTTCTTC

V gene: TRBV28
D gene: NA
clone size: NA
J gene: TRBJ2-7
CDR3 protein: CATGRSSYEQYF
CDR3 DNA: TGTGCCACTGGACGGAGCTCCTACGAGCAGTACTTC

V gene: TRBV6-1
D gene: TRBD1
clone size: NA
J gene: TRBJ1-2
CDR3 protein: CASSRQGAEYGYTF
CDR3 DNA: TGTGCCAGCAGTCGACAGGGGGCGGAATATGGCTACACCTTC

V gene: TRBV10-1
D gene: TRBD2
clone size: NA
J gene: TRBJ2-2
CDR3 protein: CASSRLAATGELFF
CDR3 DNA: TGCGCCAGCAGTCGGCTAGCGGCCACCGGGGAGCTGTTTTTT

V gene: TRBV5-1
D gene: TRBD2
clone size: once
J gene: TRBJ2-1
CDR3 protein: CASSLGAGGAYNEQFF
CDR3 DNA: TGCGCCAGCAGCTTAGGAGCGGGAGGGGCCTACAATGAGCAGTTCTTC

V gene: TRBV7-9
D gene: NA
clone size: NA
J gene: TRBJ1-1
CDR3 protein: CASSRESPEAFF
CDR3 DNA: TGTGCCAGCAGCCGGGAATCGCCGGAAGCTTTCTTT

V gene: TRBV4-1
D gene: NA
clone size: few
J gene: TRBJ2-1
CDR3 protein: CASSQDINSYNEQFF
CDR3 DNA: TGCGCCAGCAGCCAAGACATTAACTCCTACAATGAGCAGTTCTTC

V gene: TRBV19
D gene: TRBD2
clone size: NA
J gene: TRBJ2-1
CDR3 protein: CASSIGLAGAGPYNEQFF
CDR3 DNA: TGTGCCAGTAGTATTGGGCTAGCGGGAGCGGGGCCCTACAATGAGCAGTTCTTC

V gene: TRBV25-1
D gene: TRBD1
clone size: once
J gene: TRBJ1-1
CDR3 protein: CASSRGQGTMNTEAFF
CDR3 DNA: TGTGCCAGCAGTAGAGGACAGGGGACTATGAACACTGAAGCTTTCTTT

V gene: TRBV11-3
D gene: NA
clone size: NA
J gene: TRBJ2-1
CDR3 protein: CASSLAGSSNEQFF
CDR3 DNA: TGTGCCAGCAGCTTAGCCGGGAGCTCCAATGAGCAGTTCTTC

V gene: TRBV28
D gene: TRBD2
clone size: NA
J gene: TRBJ2-3
CDR3 protein: CASRSAGLAGITDTQYF
CDR3 DNA: TGTGCCAGCAGATCGGCGGGACTAGCGGGGATCACAGATACGCAGTATTTT

V gene: TRBV2
D gene: NA
clone size: NA
J gene: TRBJ1-6
CDR3 protein: CASSVIGGSESPLHF
CDR3 DNA: TGTGCCAGCAGTGTTATAGGGGGAAGTGAATCACCCCTCCACTTT

V gene: TRBV19
D gene: NA
clone size: NA
J gene: TRBJ1-1
CDR3 protein: CASKRVNTEAFF
CDR3 DNA: TGTGCCAGTAAAAGGGTGAACACTGAAGCTTTCTTT

V gene: TRBV5-1
D gene: TRBD2
clone size: NA
J gene: TRBJ2-7
CDR3 protein: CASSFLAGRTYEQYF
CDR3 DNA: TGCGCCAGCAGCTTCCTAGCGGGACGCACCTACGAGCAGTACTTC

V gene: TRBV5-1
D gene: NA
clone size: few
J gene: TRBJ1-3
CDR3 protein: CASSPFLTGNTIYF
CDR3 DNA: TGCGCCAGCAGCCCCTTTTTGACTGGAAACACCATATATTTT

V gene: TRBV11-1
D gene: NA
clone size: NA
J gene: TRBJ2-7
CDR3 protein: CASSLGKTYEQYF
CDR3 DNA: TGTGCCAGCAGCTTAGGCAAGACCTACGAGCAGTACTTC

V gene: TRBV6-5
D gene: NA
clone size: NA
J gene: TRBJ2-7
CDR3 protein: CATWGAYEQYF
CDR3 DNA: TGTGCCACTTGGGGGGCCTACGAGCAGTACTTC

V gene: TRBV7-2
D gene: TRBD2
clone size: NA
J gene: TRBJ2-1
CDR3 protein: CASSLAGGTYNEQFF
CDR3 DNA: TGTGCCAGCAGCCTAGCGGGGGGGACCTACAATGAGCAGTTCTTC

V gene: TRBV6-5
D gene: NA
clone size: NA
J gene: TRBJ1-6
CDR3 protein: CASGGPGGFNSPLHF
CDR3 DNA: TGTGCCAGCGGAGGGCCAGGCGGCTTTAATTCACCCCTCCACTTT

V gene: TRBV30
D gene: TRBD1
clone size: NA
J gene: TRBJ2-2
CDR3 protein: CALLGQGYTGELFF
CDR3 DNA: TGTGCCTTGCTAGGACAGGGGTACACCGGGGAGCTGTTTTTT

V gene: TRBV7-2
D gene: NA
clone size: NA
J gene: TRBJ2-7
CDR3 protein: CASSPSGLPYEQYF
CDR3 DNA: TGTGCCAGCAGCCCCTCCGGGCTCCCCTACGAGCAGTACTTC

V gene: TRBV28
D gene: NA
clone size: NA
J gene: TRBJ2-7
CDR3 protein: CASSLGGAIQYEQYF
CDR3 DNA: TGTGCCAGCAGTTTAGGGGGGGCCATCCAGTACGAGCAGTACTTC

V gene: TRBV5-1
D gene: NA
clone size: NA
J gene: TRBJ2-3
CDR3 protein: CASSLAFGIGDTQYF
CDR3 DNA: TGCGCCAGCAGCTTGGCCTTCGGGATTGGGGATACGCAGTATTTT

V gene: TRBV15
D gene: NA
clone size: few
J gene: TRBJ1-1
CDR3 protein: CATSRVGNTEAFF
CDR3 DNA: TGTGCCACCAGCAGAGTCGGGAACACTGAAGCTTTCTTT

V gene: TRBV28
D gene: TRBD1
clone size: NA
J gene: TRBJ1-2
CDR3 protein: CASSPPDRAYGYTF
CDR3 DNA: TGTGCCAGCAGCCCTCCCGACAGGGCCTATGGCTACACCTTC